Listed below are T cell receptor beta chains from one sample, sequenced in a study of shared clonotypes between healthy human individuals. Clones were read by immunoSEQ multiplex PCR, and TCRdb kept only the in-frame ones, dropping some. Here the sample spans more than 900,000 clones, approximately 80% being singletons. The source material was memory CD4+ T cells from PBMCs. Receptors were obtained from a man between 18 and 29 years old in good health. Some clones in this sample may be carry-over from other donors' samples. Each CDR3 is given with its conserved first and last residue. D genes are given only for firm matches. The listing skips clone size in some rows; elsewhere it reads once, few, many or a size class.

abundance: .
d_gene: .
v_gene: TRBV7-9
j_gene: TRBJ2-5
CDR3aa: CASISQGETQYF
CDR3nt: TGTGCCAGCATTTCCCAGGGGGAGACCCAGTACTTC

abundance: once
d_gene: .
v_gene: TRBV7-3
j_gene: TRBJ2-2
CDR3aa: CASSLGFGELFF
CDR3nt: TGTGCCAGCAGCCTGGGCTTCGGGGAGCTGTTTTTT

abundance: few
d_gene: TRBD2
v_gene: TRBV25-1
j_gene: TRBJ2-5
CDR3aa: CASSELAGVRQYF
CDR3nt: TGTGCCAGCAGTGAACTAGCGGGAGTAAGGCAGTACTTC

abundance: .
d_gene: .
v_gene: TRBV18
j_gene: TRBJ2-5
CDR3aa: CASSTGIQETQYF
CDR3nt: TGTGCCAGCTCGACAGGTATTCAAGAGACCCAGTACTTC

abundance: many
d_gene: .
v_gene: TRBV30
j_gene: TRBJ1-5
CDR3aa: CAWSAGFGGNQPQHF
CDR3nt: TGTGCCTGGAGTGCTGGGTTCGGGGGTAATCAGCCCCAGCATTTT

abundance: .
d_gene: .
v_gene: TRBV29-1
j_gene: TRBJ2-7
CDR3aa: CSVEERSYEQYF
CDR3nt: TGCAGCGTTGAAGAGAGGTCCTACGAGCAGTACTTC

abundance: .
d_gene: TRBD2
v_gene: TRBV6-1
j_gene: TRBJ2-1
CDR3aa: CASRVTSGGYNEQFF
CDR3nt: TGTGCCAGCAGAGTTACTAGCGGGGGCTACAATGAGCAGTTCTTC

abundance: once
d_gene: TRBD1
v_gene: TRBV4-1
j_gene: TRBJ2-1
CDR3aa: CASSRTIRGNEQFF
CDR3nt: TGCGCCAGCAGCCGGACGATCAGGGGGAATGAGCAGTTCTTC

abundance: .
d_gene: .
v_gene: TRBV9
j_gene: TRBJ1-2
CDR3aa: CASSVGLSGTHSGYTF
CDR3nt: TGTGCCAGCAGCGTAGGTCTGAGCGGGACTCATAGTGGCTACACCTTC

abundance: once
d_gene: .
v_gene: TRBV7-3
j_gene: TRBJ1-1
CDR3aa: CASSFSWNTEAFF
CDR3nt: TGTGCCAGCAGCTTCAGTTGGAACACTGAAGCTTTCTTT

abundance: .
d_gene: TRBD2
v_gene: TRBV11-3
j_gene: TRBJ2-1
CDR3aa: CASSASGRGASEQFF
CDR3nt: TGTGCCAGCAGCGCCAGTGGGCGGGGGGCCAGTGAGCAGTTCTTC

abundance: .
d_gene: .
v_gene: TRBV9
j_gene: TRBJ2-3
CDR3aa: CASSVVGVADTQYF
CDR3nt: TGTGCCAGCAGCGTAGTGGGAGTAGCAGATACGCAGTATTTT

abundance: .
d_gene: TRBD1
v_gene: TRBV14
j_gene: TRBJ2-5
CDR3aa: CASSPLSGTGPETQYF
CDR3nt: TGTGCCAGCAGTCCTCTATCCGGGACAGGTCCAGAGACCCAGTACTTC

abundance: few
d_gene: .
v_gene: TRBV7-2
j_gene: TRBJ2-5
CDR3aa: CASSQKGAETQYF
CDR3nt: TGTGCCAGCAGCCAGAAGGGCGCGGAGACCCAGTACTTC

abundance: few
d_gene: TRBD1
v_gene: TRBV28
j_gene: TRBJ1-2
CDR3aa: CASSADRTYGYTF
CDR3nt: TGTGCCAGCAGTGCGGACAGGACCTATGGCTACACCTTC

abundance: .
d_gene: .
v_gene: TRBV18
j_gene: TRBJ1-1
CDR3aa: CASSWSRDMNTEAFF
CDR3nt: TGTGCCAGCTCATGGTCCAGGGACATGAACACTGAAGCTTTCTTT

abundance: .
d_gene: .
v_gene: TRBV19
j_gene: TRBJ2-4
CDR3aa: CASSIPGFGLAKNIQYF
CDR3nt: TGTGCCAGTAGTATACCCGGGTTTGGGCTAGCCAAAAACATTCAGTACTTC

abundance: .
d_gene: .
v_gene: TRBV20-1
j_gene: TRBJ2-5
CDR3aa: CSADKETQYF
CDR3nt: TGCAGTGCCGACAAAGAGACCCAGTACTTC

abundance: .
d_gene: .
v_gene: TRBV4-3
j_gene: TRBJ1-2
CDR3aa: CASSQVRGRDYGYTF
CDR3nt: TGCGCCAGCAGCCAAGTAAGGGGTAGGGACTATGGCTACACCTTC

abundance: few
d_gene: .
v_gene: TRBV20-1
j_gene: TRBJ1-2
CDR3aa: CSAHDSSGYTF
CDR3nt: TGCAGTGCCCATGACAGCTCCGGCTACACCTTC

abundance: few
d_gene: TRBD1
v_gene: TRBV7-3
j_gene: TRBJ1-3
CDR3aa: CASSRGQGENTIYF
CDR3nt: TGTGCCAGCAGCCGAGGACAGGGGGAAAACACCATATATTTT

abundance: .
d_gene: .
v_gene: TRBV2
j_gene: TRBJ2-2
CDR3aa: CASSEAYPTGELFF
CDR3nt: TGTGCCAGCAGTGAAGCCTATCCCACCGGGGAGCTGTTTTTT

abundance: .
d_gene: .
v_gene: TRBV18
j_gene: TRBJ2-3
CDR3aa: CASSAAGTDTQYF
CDR3nt: TGTGCCAGCTCGGCGGCGGGGACAGATACGCAGTATTTT

abundance: once
d_gene: .
v_gene: TRBV6-5
j_gene: TRBJ2-7
CDR3aa: CASSKPGTDEQYF
CDR3nt: TGTGCCAGCAGTAAACCCGGAACCGACGAGCAGTACTTC

abundance: .
d_gene: .
v_gene: TRBV11-2
j_gene: TRBJ2-2
CDR3aa: CASSSPSGELFF
CDR3nt: TGTGCCAGCAGCTCTCCCTCCGGGGAGCTGTTTTTT

abundance: .
d_gene: .
v_gene: TRBV4-2
j_gene: TRBJ2-7
CDR3aa: CASSQDQNFGQPSYEQYF
CDR3nt: TGTGCCAGCAGCCAAGATCAAAATTTCGGACAGCCCTCCTACGAGCAGTACTTC